This T cell receptor (beta chain) comes out of a study of cytomegalovirus exposure and HLA in healthy donors. Study-wide results and limits: The records held CMV serostatus as the only immune exposure information.

The CDR3 consists of 13 residues. In germline, CDR1 is MGHDK, CDR2 SYGVNS. Trimming left V 2 bases short and J 3 bases short, with 7 bases between. PCR involved 60 Vbeta and 13 Jbeta primers. The repertoire was sequenced with immunoSEQ multiplex PCR; TCRdb's copy has only in-frame clones and lacks some. This sample has roughly 140,000 clones, with around four fifths found just once. In the case of this clone: Its specificity is unknown.

V and J are TRBV25-1 and TRBJ1-1; D ambiguous. Sequencing was carried out using PBMCs. The receptor's source is a man aged 25 to 40 in good health and CMV-seronegative. The CDR3 protein is CASSERKHTEAFF. In DNA form, the CDR3 reads TGTGCCAGCAGTGAACGAAAGCACACTGAAGCTTTCTTT.